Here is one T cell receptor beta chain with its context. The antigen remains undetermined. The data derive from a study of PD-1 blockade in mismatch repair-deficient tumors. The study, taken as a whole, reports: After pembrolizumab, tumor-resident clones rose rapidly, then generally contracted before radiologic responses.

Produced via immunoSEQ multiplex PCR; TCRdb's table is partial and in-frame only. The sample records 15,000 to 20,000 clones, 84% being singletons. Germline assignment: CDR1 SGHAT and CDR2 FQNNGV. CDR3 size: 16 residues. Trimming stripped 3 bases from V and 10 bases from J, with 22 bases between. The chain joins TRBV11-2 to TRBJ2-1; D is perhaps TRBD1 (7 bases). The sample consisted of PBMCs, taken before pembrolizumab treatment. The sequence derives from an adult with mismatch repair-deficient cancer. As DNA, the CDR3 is TGTGCCAGCAGCTTGGGCGACAGGGTCCTAGCGACCGAGCAGTTCTTC. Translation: CASSLGDRVLATEQFF.